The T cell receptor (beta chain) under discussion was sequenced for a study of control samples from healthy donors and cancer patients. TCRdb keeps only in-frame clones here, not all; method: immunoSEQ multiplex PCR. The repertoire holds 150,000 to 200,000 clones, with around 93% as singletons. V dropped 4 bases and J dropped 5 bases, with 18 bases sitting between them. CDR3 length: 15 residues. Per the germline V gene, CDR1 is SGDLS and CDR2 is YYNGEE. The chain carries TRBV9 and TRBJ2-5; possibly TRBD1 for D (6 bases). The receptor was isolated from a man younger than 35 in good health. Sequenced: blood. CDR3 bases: TGTGCCAGCAGCCCGAGGGGGACATCGAGCGAGACCCAGTACTTC. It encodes CASSPRGTSSETQYF.